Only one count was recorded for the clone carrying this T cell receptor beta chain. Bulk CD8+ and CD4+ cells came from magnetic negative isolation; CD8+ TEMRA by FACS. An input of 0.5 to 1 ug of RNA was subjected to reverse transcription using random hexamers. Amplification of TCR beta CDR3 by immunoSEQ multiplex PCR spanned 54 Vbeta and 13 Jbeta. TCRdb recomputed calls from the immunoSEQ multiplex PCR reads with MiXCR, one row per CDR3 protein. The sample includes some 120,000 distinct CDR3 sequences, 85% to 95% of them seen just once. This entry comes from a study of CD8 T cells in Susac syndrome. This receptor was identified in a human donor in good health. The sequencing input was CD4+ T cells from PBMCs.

The CDR3 DNA is TGTGCCAGTAGTACCGGTAACCGGGGGGTGTATGGGGCCAACGTCCTGACTTTC. This gives the protein CASSTGNRGVYGANVLTF. The chain links TRBV19 to TRBJ2-6; 7 positions agree with TRBD2. Germline assignment: CDR1 LNHDA and CDR2 SQIVND (reference sequence). CDR3 length equals 18 residues. V trimming: 4 bases; J trimming: 3 bases; junction bases outside the gene matches: 12.